This entry describes one T cell receptor beta chain. Its antigen is not known. These data belong to a study of T-cell memory formation after mild COVID-19. The CDR3 covers 13 residues. CDR1 and CDR2 from the germline V gene are SNHLY and FYNNEI. Whole-study findings and limits: A subset of responding clones appeared in pre-infection memory, suggesting cross-reactive memory joined.

Constant-segment primers served in 5'RACE that generated TCR alpha and TCR beta cDNA libraries bearing sample barcodes and UMIs. From the 5' RACE reads, TCRdb called clonotypes with MiXCR, one entry per CDR3 protein. In the table there are about 470,000 distinct CDR3 sequences, about 23% of which are singletons. Sequenced: PBMCs or a T cell subset sorted from them (not recorded which). V usage is TRBV2 and J usage is TRBJ2-5; TRBD2 matches 8 bases. The TCR was taken from an adult woman who had mild COVID-19 (a few samples of this study predate the infection). Cell type and time point are not known. Written as DNA, the CDR3 is TGTGTCGCCTCGGGGGGGCTCGGAGAGACCCAGTACTTC. Translated: CVASGGLGETQYF.